These T cell receptor beta chains were read from a single sample in a study of T cells expressing NK-cell markers. TCRdb re-analyzed the 5' RACE reads; it lists each CDR3 protein once, without DNA. The table lists roughly 350,000 distinct CDR3 sequences. Source material: blood T cells: a sorted CD56 or NKG2C T cell subset, CD4+ or CD8+ T cells, or bulk PBMC T cells (not recorded which). These receptors all stem from a man aged 18-75 years in good health. Each CDR3 is given with its conserved first and last residue. The order of the fields is V gene, J gene, CDR3 protein.

V gene: TRBV6-5; J gene: TRBJ1-2; CDR3 protein: CASSYSGRVGYGYTF
V gene: TRBV9; J gene: TRBJ2-1; CDR3 protein: CASSGNNEQFF
V gene: TRBV19; J gene: TRBJ2-1; CDR3 protein: CASSIRGQMTYNEQFF
V gene: TRBV20-1; J gene: TRBJ1-6; CDR3 protein: CSARYRGDNSPLHF
V gene: TRBV7-8; J gene: TRBJ1-4; CDR3 protein: CASSPRGSELFF
V gene: TRBV6-9; J gene: TRBJ2-7; CDR3 protein: CAIRDSYYEQYF
V gene: TRBV18; J gene: TRBJ2-7; CDR3 protein: CASSPWDSYEQYF
V gene: TRBV12-3/TRBV12-4; J gene: TRBJ2-5; CDR3 protein: CASSLDGQGFVGQETQYF
V gene: TRBV20-1; J gene: TRBJ2-7; CDR3 protein: CSAQDRMESYEQYF
V gene: TRBV28; J gene: TRBJ2-7; CDR3 protein: CASSYPPGQGAYEQYF
V gene: TRBV9; J gene: TRBJ2-7; CDR3 protein: CASSLRGGGAGYEQYF
V gene: TRBV7-9; J gene: TRBJ2-3; CDR3 protein: CASSSRPGKNTDTQYF
V gene: TRBV12-3/TRBV12-4; J gene: TRBJ2-1; CDR3 protein: CASSHLGIRQGTLYNEQFF
V gene: TRBV20-1; J gene: TRBJ2-5; CDR3 protein: CSARLPAGGPETQYF
V gene: TRBV12-3/TRBV12-4; J gene: TRBJ2-7; CDR3 protein: CASSRIAGGAYEQYF
V gene: TRBV3-1; J gene: TRBJ1-2; CDR3 protein: CASSRQDGYTF
V gene: TRBV9; J gene: TRBJ2-3; CDR3 protein: CASSPQTPYFSGSSTDTQYF
V gene: TRBV7-6; J gene: TRBJ2-3; CDR3 protein: CASSLVPLLAGAADTQYF
V gene: TRBV12-3/TRBV12-4; J gene: TRBJ2-7; CDR3 protein: CASTSLAGSSYEQYF
V gene: TRBV5-6; J gene: TRBJ2-7; CDR3 protein: CASSFGPTYEQYF
V gene: TRBV12-3/TRBV12-4; J gene: TRBJ1-5; CDR3 protein: CASSALGAQPQHF
V gene: TRBV12-3/TRBV12-4; J gene: TRBJ1-2; CDR3 protein: CASSFTGTGGLGYTF
V gene: TRBV11-3; J gene: TRBJ2-3; CDR3 protein: CASSSDSLDADTQYF
V gene: TRBV2; J gene: TRBJ2-4; CDR3 protein: CASRAGELAKNIQYF
V gene: TRBV6-1; J gene: TRBJ2-3; CDR3 protein: CASRSGGAFEGTDTQYF
V gene: TRBV7-9; J gene: TRBJ1-2; CDR3 protein: CASSPGYRGYTF
V gene: TRBV11-2; J gene: TRBJ2-7; CDR3 protein: CASSSKALAASYEQYF